One and the same sample provided the 32 T cell receptor beta chains below, sequenced in a study of patients and donors after allogeneic stem cell transplantation. TCRdb reprocessed the RT-PCR reads with MiXCR, giving one entry per CDR3 protein. This sample has some 31,000 distinct CDR3 sequences, with less than 45% found just once. Sequencing used blood, either unsorted or a sorted T cell fraction (not recorded which). These receptors were collected from a human donor who was either an allogeneic HSCT recipient or a stem cell or donor lymphocyte infusion donor (not recorded which). It is not recorded whose cells these are; they may come from a transplant donor.

V and J are TRBV20-1 and TRBJ1-2; D unclear. Looked up from germline, CDR1 is DFQATT and CDR2 is SNEGSKA (reference sequence). The CDR3 covers 13 residues. The ends were cut back, 3 bases at V and 2 bases at J, with 10 bases in the middle. DNA for the CDR3: TGCAGTGCTAGCCGACGGGCAAACTATGGCTACACCTTC. Amino acid sequence: CSASRRANYGYTF.

This chain links TRBV4-3 with TRBJ2-2, with 8 bases fitting TRBD1. Germline CDR1 LGHNA, CDR2 YSLEER. The CDR3 covers 18 residues. After removal of 1 base from V and 6 bases from J, the junction contained 13 bases not matched to a gene. This CDR3 is CASSQVLKDRALAGELFF. The DNA of the CDR3 is TGCGCCAGCAGCCAAGTCCTCAAGGACAGGGCGTTGGCCGGGGAGCTGTTTTTT.

The gene calls are TRBV20-1 and TRBJ2-7; perhaps TRBD2 as D (5 bases). This CDR3 is 14 amino acids long. Germline V CDR1 and CDR2: DFQATT, SNEGSKA (reference sequence). Trimming took 0 bases from V and 0 from J, leaving 9 bases between them. The DNA of the CDR3 is TGCAGTGCTAGAGATGTGGGGAGCTCCTACGAGCAGTACTTC. This encodes CSARDVGSSYEQYF.

This sequence joins TRBV10-1 and TRBJ1-5, with D possibly being TRBD1 (5 bases). CDR1 is WNHNN and CDR2 is SYGVQD in the germline V gene (reference sequence). V was pared by 5 bases and J by 7 bases, with 9 bases between. The CDR3 extends over 12 amino acids. CDR3 region: CASSMGEQPQHF. In nucleotides, the CDR3 is TGCGCCAGCAGTATGGGGGAACAGCCCCAGCATTTT.

The V call is TRBV7-3, the J call TRBJ1-3; tentatively, D is TRBD1 (5 bases). V was cut by 2 bases and J by 0 bases, with 8 bases left in between. Germline loops: CDR1 SGHTA, CDR2 FQGTGA. The CDR3 contains 15 residues. The CDR3 sequence is CASSLEGFSGNTIYF. The CDR3 bases are TGTGCCAGCAGCTTAGAGGGGTTCTCTGGAAACACCATATATTTT. The full variable domain, its missing parts supplied by reference TRBV7-3 and TRBJ1-3, is GAGVSQTPSNKVTEKGKYVELRCDPISGHTALYWYRQSLGQGPEFLIYFQGTGAADDSGLPNDRFFAVRPEGSVSTLKIQRTERGDSAVYLCASSLEGFSGNTIYFGEGSWLTVV.

This clonotype appeared a few times. The chain is built from TRBV24-1 and TRBJ1-4; D gene unclear. Trimming cost V 4 bases and J 5 bases, with 7 bases left between them. Germline values: CDR1 KGHDR, CDR2 SFDVKD. The CDR3 extends over 13 amino acids. CDR3 nucleotides: TGTGCCACCAGTGAGGGTCGGAATGAAAAACTGTTTTTT. Translating it yields CATSEGRNEKLFF.

The chain combines TRBV4-1 with TRBJ2-7; TRBD1 might be the D (6 bases). CDR3 length: 15 residues. Germline assignment: CDR1 MGHRA and CDR2 YSYEKL. Between the trimmed V and J ends, which lost 0 bases and 2 bases, there was a span of 11 bases. CDR3 protein: CASSQDQGHPYEQYF. The CDR3 bases are TGCGCCAGCAGCCAAGATCAGGGACATCCCTACGAGCAGTACTTC.

V and J are TRBV5-1 and TRBJ2-5, with 7 bases identical to TRBD2. The CDR3 has 14 amino acids. The germline V gene encodes CDR1 SGHRS and CDR2 YFSETQ. J lost 6 bases, V lost 0 bases, and 5 bases had no gene match. The CDR3: CASSLGGLEQTQYF. The CDR3 DNA reads as TGCGCCAGCAGCTTGGGCGGACTAGAACAGACCCAGTACTTC. The variable domain in full, with the rest retrieved from reference TRBV5-1 and TRBJ2-5, is KAGVTQTPRYLIKTRGQQVTLSCSPISGHRSVSWYQQTPGQGLQFLFEYFSETQRNKGNFPGRFSGRQFSNSRSEMNVSTLELGDSALYLCASSLGGLEQTQYFGPGTRLLVL.

The chain employs TRBV10-3 and TRBJ1-1, with unresolved D. Germline V gene sequence: CDR1 ENHRY, CDR2 SYGVKD. This CDR3 spans 15 amino acids. The V and J ends lost 4 bases and 4 bases respectively, with 16 bases between them. The CDR3 reads CAISVANKLSTEAFF. CDR3 nucleotides: TGTGCCATCAGTGTGGCGAACAAATTGAGCACTGAAGCTTTCTTT.

The rearrangement uses TRBV5-5 and TRBJ1-1; D perhaps matches TRBD1 (5 bases). Germline values: CDR1 SGHKS, CDR2 YYEKEE (reference sequence). CDR3 size: 14 residues. Deletions cut 0 bases from V and 3 bases from J, with 9 bases between. The CDR3, as DNA: TGTGCCAGCAGCTTGGAACAGGTTTACACTGAAGCTTTCTTT. Translation gives CASSLEQVYTEAFF.

This clonotype was observed a few times. The rearrangement uses TRBV19 and TRBJ1-5; D call uncertain. Germline V lookup: CDR1 LNHDA, CDR2 SQIVND (reference sequence). The CDR3 sequence is 11 residues long. V dropped 11 bases and J dropped 11 bases, with 16 bases sitting between them. CDR3 nucleotide sequence: TGTGCCTCCGGCTCAACATCGGCCCAGCATTTT. Its protein is CASGSTSAQHF.

The genes are TRBV20-1 and TRBJ2-1; no clear D gene. CDR1 and CDR2 (germline): DFQATT, SNEGSKA (reference sequence). Trimming took off 6 bases at V and 6 bases at J, with 9 bases between the two ends. This CDR3 comprises 11 residues. The CDR3 spells CSAWVLNEQFF. The CDR3 region has the DNA TGCAGTGCATGGGTCCTCAATGAGCAGTTCTTC.

Here the CDR3 reads CASNPGLPFGETQYF. CDR3 coding DNA: TGTGCCAGCAACCCGGGACTACCCTTTGGAGAGACCCAGTACTTC. The J gene is TRBJ2-5, the V gene TRBV6-5, with 7 bases fitting TRBD2. Looked up from germline, CDR1 is MNHEY and CDR2 is SVGAGI. V lost 7 bases and J lost 4; bases outside the gene matches: 12. CDR3 length: 15 residues.

This clonotype was detected only a few times. This chain connects TRBV7-9 to TRBJ2-7; no clear D gene. Germline values: CDR1 SEHNR, CDR2 FQNEAQ (reference sequence). The V and J ends lost 0 bases and 5 bases respectively, with 8 bases between them. The CDR3 spans 13 residues. CDR3 bases: TGTGCCAGCAGCTTAGCTCTCTGGGACGAGCAGTACTTC. Its translation: CASSLALWDEQYF.

This clonotype was recorded only once. V usage is TRBV6-2 or TRBV6-3 and J usage is TRBJ1-1, with TRBD1 matching over 8 bases. V trimming: 10 bases; J trimming: 6 bases; junction bases outside the gene matches: 7. The germline gives CDR1 MNHEY, CDR2 SVGEGT. The CDR3 consists of 12 residues. CDR3 coding DNA: TGTGCCACCCGGACAGGGCGCCCTGAAGCTTTCTTT. It codes for CATRTGRPEAFF.

The table lists this clonotype with a few counts. In DNA form, the CDR3 reads TGCAGTGCTCCTAGCCTAGGGACTAAGAACACTGAAGCTTTCTTT. Protein product: CSAPSLGTKNTEAFF. The chain combines TRBV20-1 with TRBJ1-1, with D possibly matching TRBD1 (5 bases). The CDR3 extends over 15 amino acids. Germline V CDR1 and CDR2: DFQATT, SNEGSKA (reference sequence). Trimming cost V 5 bases and J 1 base, with 17 bases left between them.

Only a few counts were recorded for this clonotype. V gene TRBV7-9 combines with J gene TRBJ2-1; weak D call: TRBD2 (7 bases). CDR1 and CDR2 (germline): SEHNR, FQNEAQ (reference sequence). The germline V and J ends were trimmed by 4 bases and 0 bases, with 16 bases remaining between them. The length of the CDR3 is 17 residues. The CDR3 DNA reads as TGTGCCAGCAGCTCGGGGGGCGGACAGAGCTCCTACAATGAGCAGTTCTTC. This codes for CASSSGGGQSSYNEQFF.

This chain uses TRBV20-1 with TRBJ2-1; TRBD2 matches at 9 bases. CDR3 length equals 15 residues. The V and J ends lost 3 bases and 7 bases, in that order; junction bases with no gene match: 10. CDR1 and CDR2 from the germline V gene are DFQATT and SNEGSKA (reference sequence). The CDR3 spells CSASIPGLASNEQFF. The DNA for the CDR3 is TGCAGTGCTAGCATTCCGGGACTAGCCTCGAATGAGCAGTTCTTC.

The chain is built from TRBV9 and TRBJ1-2; D might be TRBD1 (5 bases). V lost 3 bases to trimming and J lost 4 bases, with 13 bases between them. Germline assignment: CDR1 SGDLS and CDR2 YYNGEE. This CDR3 has 14 amino acids. CDR3 amino acids: CASSDMTVGYGYTF. Here the CDR3 DNA reads TGTGCCAGCAGCGATATGACAGTAGGCTATGGCTACACCTTC.

DNA for the CDR3: TGTGCCAGTAGTCAGACAGTCCTTGATGGCTACACCTTC. Amino acid sequence: CASSQTVLDGYTF. This chain links TRBV19 with TRBJ1-2; D may be TRBD1 (5 bases). This CDR3 region has 13 residues. Germline-derived CDR1 and CDR2 are LNHDA and SQIVND (reference sequence). V was pared by 5 bases and J by 6 bases, with 13 bases between.

Regarding this clonotype: With a much larger clone just one base away, this may be a read error. Since the CDR3 does not end with the conserved phenylalanine or tryptophan, this likely comes from a read error. The rearrangement joins TRBV10-3 to TRBJ1-6; 9 nucleotides agree with TRBD1. Germline CDR1 reads ENHRY; CDR2 reads SYGVKD. This CDR3 has 13 amino acids. Losses at the gene ends were 8 bases for V and 8 bases for J; bases not matched to a gene: 4. For the CDR3, the DNA is TGTGCCATCGGTCGGACAGGGGATTCACCCCTCCACTTG. As protein: CAIGRTGDSPLHL.

The chain couples TRBV7-2 to TRBJ1-5; D uncertain. The ends were cut back, 1 base at V and 4 bases at J, with 8 bases in the middle. The CDR3 spans 14 residues. CDR1 and CDR2 (germline): SGHTA, FQGNSA. The CDR3 is CASSLEMGNQPQHF. For the CDR3, the DNA is TGTGCCAGCAGCTTAGAAATGGGAAATCAGCCCCAGCATTTT.

At least ten counts were recorded for this clonotype. This sequence joins TRBV10-3 and TRBJ1-4; weak D call: TRBD1 (5 bases). Trimming removed 0 bases at V and 7 bases at J, with 6 bases between. The V gene's germline CDR1 is ENHRY and CDR2 SYGVKD. The CDR3 is made up of 13 amino acids. Written as DNA, the CDR3 is TGTGCCATCAGTGAGTCGAGGGGTGAAAAACTGTTTTTT. Translating it yields CAISESRGEKLFF.

In this sample, this clonotype turned up a few times. V usage is TRBV29-1 and J usage is TRBJ1-2; D remains ambiguous. Germline CDR1 and CDR2: SQVTM and ANQGSEA. The germline V and J ends were trimmed by 3 bases and 0 bases, with 5 bases remaining between them. There are 12 residues in the CDR3. The CDR3 DNA follows: TGCAGCGTTGAGAGGGCTAACTATGGCTACACCTTC. It translates to CSVERANYGYTF.

The chain carries TRBV5-1 and TRBJ1-4; TRBD1 aligns across 7 bases. V was pared by 0 bases and J by 5 bases, with 7 bases of the junction left unmatched. This CDR3 is built from 16 residues. Germline-derived CDR1 and CDR2 are SGHRS and YFSETQ. The DNA of the CDR3 is TGCGCCAGCAGCTTGGGTAGGGGACAGCAGAATGAAAAACTGTTTTTT. It encodes CASSLGRGQQNEKLFF. Using reference TRBV5-1 and TRBJ1-4 for the parts outside the CDR3, the full variable domain is KAGVTQTPRYLIKTRGQQVTLSCSPISGHRSVSWYQQTPGQGLQFLFEYFSETQRNKGNFPGRFSGRQFSNSRSEMNVSTLELGDSALYLCASSLGRGQQNEKLFFGSGTQLSVL.

This clonotype showed up just a few times. CDR3 sequence reads: CASRLTGGTEAFF. CDR3 coding DNA: TGTGCCAGCAGGTTAACAGGGGGCACTGAAGCTTTCTTT. The chain carries TRBV6-4 and TRBJ1-1; 8 bases fit TRBD1. J lost 4 bases, V lost 6 bases, and 4 bases had no gene match. The CDR3 consists of 13 residues. Germline assignment: CDR1 MRHNA and CDR2 SNTAGT.

This chain links TRBV7-9 with TRBJ2-5; TRBD2 is a possible D gene (5 bases). Germline CDR1 SEHNR, CDR2 FQNEAQ (reference sequence). The V gene lost 1 base and the J gene lost 5 bases, with 11 bases spanning the gap. This CDR3 is 14 amino acids long. The CDR3 loop is CASSLGGPQETQYF. The DNA for the CDR3 is TGTGCCAGCAGCTTAGGAGGGCCTCAGGAGACCCAGTACTTC.

V usage is TRBV10-3 and J usage is TRBJ2-7, with 11 bases fitting TRBD1. Germline V lookup: CDR1 ENHRY, CDR2 SYGVKD. V was clipped by 4 bases and J by 6 bases; unmatched bases: 2. This CDR3 spans 13 amino acids. The CDR3 DNA reads TGTGCCATCAGTGGGACAGGGGGCCCCGAGCAGTACGTC. Protein sequence: CAISGTGGPEQYV.

In the case of this clonotype: A read error may produce the germline difference seen at one junction end. This CDR3 reads CASSSPGRNF. The CDR3, as DNA: TGTGCCAGCAGCTCTCCGGGGCGAAATTTT. The V gene is TRBV7-9, the J gene TRBJ1-3; weak D call: TRBD1 (5 bases). Germline lookup yields CDR1 SEHNR and CDR2 FQNEAQ (reference sequence). This CDR3 spans 10 amino acids.

This clonotype was counted between two and nine times. This rearrangement joins TRBV3-1 to TRBJ1-3, with TRBD1 as a possible D gene (5 bases). Looked up from germline, CDR1 is LGHDT and CDR2 is YNNKEL (reference sequence). This CDR3 has 13 residues. The V gene lost 5 bases and the J gene lost 4 bases, with 9 bases spanning the gap. CDR3 protein: CASSGTAGNTIYF. Written as DNA, the CDR3 is TGTGCCAGCAGCGGGACCGCGGGAAACACCATATATTTT. The full variable domain, with the rest looked up from reference TRBV3-1 and TRBJ1-3, is DTAVSQTPKYLVTQMGNDKSIKCEQNLGHDTMYWYKQDSKKFLKIMFSYNNKELIINETVPNRFSPKSPDKAHLNLHINSLELGDSAVYFCASSGTAGNTIYFGEGSWLTVV.

This chain's CDR3 is CATSSDRANYGYTF. CDR3 nucleotide sequence: TGTGCCACCAGCAGCGACAGGGCCAACTATGGCTACACCTTC. This sequence joins TRBV15 and TRBJ1-2; 7 positions match TRBD1. With 3 bases clipped from V and 2 bases from J, the junction kept 3 bases outside the gene matches. The length of the CDR3 is 14 residues. Germline V lookup: CDR1 LNHNV, CDR2 YYDKDF (reference sequence).

The chain couples TRBV6-2 or TRBV6-3 to TRBJ2-7; TRBD1 might be the D (5 bases). V gave up 4 bases and J gave up 5 bases, with 6 bases separating them. There are 11 residues in the CDR3. CDR1 is MNHEY and CDR2 is SVGEGT in the germline V gene. The CDR3 sequence: CASSSGNEQYF. The CDR3 DNA follows: TGTGCCAGCAGTTCAGGGAACGAGCAGTACTTC.